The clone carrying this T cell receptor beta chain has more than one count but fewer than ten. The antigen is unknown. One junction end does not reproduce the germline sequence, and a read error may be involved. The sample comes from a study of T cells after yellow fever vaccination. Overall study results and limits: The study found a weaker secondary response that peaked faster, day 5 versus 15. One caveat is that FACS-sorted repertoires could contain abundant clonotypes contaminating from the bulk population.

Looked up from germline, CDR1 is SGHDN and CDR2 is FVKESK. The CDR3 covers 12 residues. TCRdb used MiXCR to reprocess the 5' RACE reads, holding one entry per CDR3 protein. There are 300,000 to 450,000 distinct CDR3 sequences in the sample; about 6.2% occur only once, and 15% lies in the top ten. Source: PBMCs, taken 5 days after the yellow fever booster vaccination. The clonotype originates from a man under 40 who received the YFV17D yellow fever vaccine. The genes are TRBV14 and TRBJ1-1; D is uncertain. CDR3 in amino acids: CASSQAPPVTFF. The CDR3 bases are TGTGCCAGCAGCCAAGCCCCGCCGGTAACTTTTTTT. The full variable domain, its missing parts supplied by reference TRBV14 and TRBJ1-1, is EAGVTQFPSHSVIEKGQTVTLRCDPISGHDNLYWYRRVMGKEIKFLLHFVKESKQDESGMPNNRFLAERTGGTYSTLKVQPAELEDSGVYFCASSQAPPVTFFGQGTRLTVV.